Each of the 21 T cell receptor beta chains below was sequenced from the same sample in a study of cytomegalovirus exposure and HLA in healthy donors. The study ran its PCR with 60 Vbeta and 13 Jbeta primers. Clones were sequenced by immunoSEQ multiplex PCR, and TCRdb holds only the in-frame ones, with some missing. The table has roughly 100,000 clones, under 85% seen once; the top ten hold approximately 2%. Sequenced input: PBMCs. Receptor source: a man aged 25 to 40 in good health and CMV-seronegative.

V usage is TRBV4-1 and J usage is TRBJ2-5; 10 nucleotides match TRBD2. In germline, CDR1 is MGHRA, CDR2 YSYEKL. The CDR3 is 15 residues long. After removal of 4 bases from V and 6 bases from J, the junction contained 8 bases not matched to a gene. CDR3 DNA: TGCGCCAGCAGCCCCCCAGCGGGGGGGCCGAAGACCCAGTACTTC. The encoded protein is CASSPPAGGPKTQYF.

CDR3 in amino acids: CAWSMDRGQRQPQHF. The DNA of the CDR3 is TGTGCCTGGAGTATGGACAGGGGGCAGCGGCAGCCCCAGCATTTT. The chain couples TRBV30 to TRBJ1-5; 11 bases map to TRBD1. V trimming: 2 bases; J trimming: 7 bases; junction bases outside the gene matches: 7. Per germline, CDR1 GTSNPN and CDR2 SVGIG (reference sequence). This CDR3 comprises 15 residues.

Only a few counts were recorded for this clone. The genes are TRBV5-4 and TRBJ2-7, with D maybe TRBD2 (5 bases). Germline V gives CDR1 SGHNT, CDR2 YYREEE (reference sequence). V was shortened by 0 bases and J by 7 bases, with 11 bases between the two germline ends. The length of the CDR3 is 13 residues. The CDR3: CASSLGGGREQYF. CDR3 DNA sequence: TGTGCCAGCAGCTTGGGAGGAGGACGGGAGCAGTACTTC.

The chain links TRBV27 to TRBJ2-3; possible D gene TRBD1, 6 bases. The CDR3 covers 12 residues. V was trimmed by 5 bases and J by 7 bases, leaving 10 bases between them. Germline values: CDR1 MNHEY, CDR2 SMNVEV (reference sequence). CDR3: CASSITGYTQYF. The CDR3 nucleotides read TGTGCCAGCAGTATAACAGGGTATACGCAGTATTTT.

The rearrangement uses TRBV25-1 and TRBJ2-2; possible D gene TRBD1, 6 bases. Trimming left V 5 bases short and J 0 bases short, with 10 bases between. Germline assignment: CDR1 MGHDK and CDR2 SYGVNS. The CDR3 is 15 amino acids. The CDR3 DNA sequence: TGTGCCAGCAGTCGACAGGATACGAACACCGGGGAGCTGTTTTTT. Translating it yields CASSRQDTNTGELFF.

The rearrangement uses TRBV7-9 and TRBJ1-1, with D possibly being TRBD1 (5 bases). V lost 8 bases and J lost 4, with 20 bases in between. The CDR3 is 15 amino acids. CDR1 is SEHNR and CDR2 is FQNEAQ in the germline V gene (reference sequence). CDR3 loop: CASSPGGFGSTEAFF. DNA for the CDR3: TGTGCCAGCTCGCCCGGGGGTTTTGGGTCCACTGAAGCTTTCTTT.

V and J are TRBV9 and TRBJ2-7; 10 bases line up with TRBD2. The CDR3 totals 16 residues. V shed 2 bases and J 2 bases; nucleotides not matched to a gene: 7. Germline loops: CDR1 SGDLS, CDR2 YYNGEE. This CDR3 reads CASSVAAGGPTYEQYF. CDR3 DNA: TGTGCCAGCAGCGTGGCAGCGGGAGGGCCCACCTACGAGCAGTACTTC.

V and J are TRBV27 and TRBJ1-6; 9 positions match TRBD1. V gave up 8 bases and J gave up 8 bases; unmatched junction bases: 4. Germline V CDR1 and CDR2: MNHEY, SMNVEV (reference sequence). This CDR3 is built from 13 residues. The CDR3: CASGDRGDSPLHF. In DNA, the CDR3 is TGTGCCAGCGGAGACAGGGGGGATTCACCCCTCCACTTT.

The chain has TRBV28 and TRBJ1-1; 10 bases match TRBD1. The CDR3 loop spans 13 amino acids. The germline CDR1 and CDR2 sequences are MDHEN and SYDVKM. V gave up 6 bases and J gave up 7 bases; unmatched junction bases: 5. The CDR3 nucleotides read TGTGCCAGCAGGCTGACAGGGGGCGGTGAAGCTTTCTTT. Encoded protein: CASRLTGGGEAFF.

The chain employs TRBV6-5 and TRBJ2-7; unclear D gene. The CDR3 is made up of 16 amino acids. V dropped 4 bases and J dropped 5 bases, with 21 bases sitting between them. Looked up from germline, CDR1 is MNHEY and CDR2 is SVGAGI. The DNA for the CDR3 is TGTGCCAGCAGTTCCCGCGGCCTACTCAATGGCGACGAGCAGTACTTC. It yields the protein CASSSRGLLNGDEQYF.

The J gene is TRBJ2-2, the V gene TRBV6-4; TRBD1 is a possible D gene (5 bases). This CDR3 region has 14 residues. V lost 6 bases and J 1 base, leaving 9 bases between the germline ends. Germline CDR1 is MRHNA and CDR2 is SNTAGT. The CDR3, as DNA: TGTGCCAGCAGACCTGACAGGAACACCGGGGAGCTGTTTTTT. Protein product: CASRPDRNTGELFF.

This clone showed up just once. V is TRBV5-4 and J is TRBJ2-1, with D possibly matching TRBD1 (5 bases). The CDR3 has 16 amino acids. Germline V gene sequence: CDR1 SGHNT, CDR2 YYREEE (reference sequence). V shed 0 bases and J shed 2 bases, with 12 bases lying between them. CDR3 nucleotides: TGTGCCAGCAGCTTGGGACAGCCTGAAGCCTACAATGAGCAGTTCTTC. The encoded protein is CASSLGQPEAYNEQFF.

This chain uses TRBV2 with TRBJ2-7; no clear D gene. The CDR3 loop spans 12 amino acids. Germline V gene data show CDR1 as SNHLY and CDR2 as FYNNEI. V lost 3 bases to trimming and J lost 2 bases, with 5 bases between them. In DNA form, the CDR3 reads TGTGCCAGCAGTGACAGAACCTACGAGCAGTACTTC. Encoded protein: CASSDRTYEQYF.

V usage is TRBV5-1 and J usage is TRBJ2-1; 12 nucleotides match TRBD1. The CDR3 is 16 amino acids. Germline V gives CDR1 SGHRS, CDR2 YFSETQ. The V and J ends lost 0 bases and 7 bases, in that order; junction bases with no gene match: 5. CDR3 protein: CASSLGGQGATNEQFF. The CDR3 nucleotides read TGCGCCAGCAGCTTGGGGGGACAGGGGGCGACTAATGAGCAGTTCTTC.

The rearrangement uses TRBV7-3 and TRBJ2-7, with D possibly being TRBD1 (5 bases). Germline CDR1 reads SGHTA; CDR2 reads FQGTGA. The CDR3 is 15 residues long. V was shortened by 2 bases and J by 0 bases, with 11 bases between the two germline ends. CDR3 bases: TGTGCCAGCAGCTTAGAACAGGTGTTCTCCTACGAGCAGTACTTC. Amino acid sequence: CASSLEQVFSYEQYF.

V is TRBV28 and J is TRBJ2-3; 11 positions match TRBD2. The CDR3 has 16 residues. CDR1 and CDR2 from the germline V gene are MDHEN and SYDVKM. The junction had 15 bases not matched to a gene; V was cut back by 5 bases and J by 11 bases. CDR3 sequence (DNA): TGTGCCAGCAGTGCCCCGGGACTAGCGGCCCGGCGGTGGCAGTATTTT. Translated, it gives CASSAPGLAARRWQYF.

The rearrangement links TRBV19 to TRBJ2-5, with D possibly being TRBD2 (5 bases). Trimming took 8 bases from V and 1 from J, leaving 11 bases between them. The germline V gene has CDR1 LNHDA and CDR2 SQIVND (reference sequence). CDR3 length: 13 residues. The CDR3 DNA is TGTGCCAGTCAGAGGGAGCCCCAAGAGACCCAGTACTTC. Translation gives CASQREPQETQYF.

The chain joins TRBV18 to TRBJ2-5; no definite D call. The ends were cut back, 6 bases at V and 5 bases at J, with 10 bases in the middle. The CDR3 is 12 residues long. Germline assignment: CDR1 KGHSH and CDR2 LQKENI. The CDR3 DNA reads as TGTGCCAGCTCCCCGGGTACGGAGACCCAGTACTTC. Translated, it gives CASSPGTETQYF.

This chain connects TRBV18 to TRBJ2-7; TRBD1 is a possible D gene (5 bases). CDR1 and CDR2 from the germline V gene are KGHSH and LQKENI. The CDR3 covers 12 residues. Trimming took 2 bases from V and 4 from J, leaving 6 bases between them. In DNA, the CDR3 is TGTGCCAGCTCACCAAGGGGTTACGAGCAGTACTTC. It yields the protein CASSPRGYEQYF.

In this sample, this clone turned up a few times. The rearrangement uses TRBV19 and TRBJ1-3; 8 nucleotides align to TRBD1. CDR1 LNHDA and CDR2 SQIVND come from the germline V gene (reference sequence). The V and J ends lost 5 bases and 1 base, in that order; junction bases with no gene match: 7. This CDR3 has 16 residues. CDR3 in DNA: TGTGCCAGTAGTTCCCGGGACAGGAGTTCTGGAAACACCATATATTTT. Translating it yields CASSSRDRSSGNTIYF. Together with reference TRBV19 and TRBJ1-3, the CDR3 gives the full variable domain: DGGITQSPKYLFRKEGQNVTLSCEQNLNHDAMYWYRQDPGQGLRLIYYSQIVNDFQKGDIAEGYSVSREKKESFPLTVTSAQKNPTAFYLCASSSRDRSSGNTIYFGEGSWLTVV.

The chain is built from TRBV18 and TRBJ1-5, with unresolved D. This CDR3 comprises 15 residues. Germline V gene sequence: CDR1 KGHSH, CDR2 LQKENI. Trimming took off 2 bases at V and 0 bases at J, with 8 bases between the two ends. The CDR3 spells CASSPWASSNQPQHF. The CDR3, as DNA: TGTGCCAGCTCACCATGGGCGTCTAGCAATCAGCCCCAGCATTTT.